The present entry profiles one T cell receptor beta chain with its context. What it binds is not known. The length of the CDR3 is 17 residues. In germline, CDR1 is LNHDA, CDR2 SQIVND (reference sequence). V lost 5 bases to trimming and J lost 0 bases; unmatched junction nucleotides: 7. The data were obtained in a study of radiotherapy plus CTLA-4 blockade in lung cancer. Whole-study results and caveats: Clones derived from tumor TCRs expanded in blood after radiotherapy plus ipilimumab.

Here immunoSEQ multiplex PCR was the method, and the copy in TCRdb shows in-frame clones only, minus some. The table records around 29,000 clones, around four fifths of them present only once. Patients in the study, people with chemo-refractory metastatic non-small-cell lung cancer, received focal radiation plus ipilimumab CTLA-4 blockade. The sequence was obtained from a human donor with non-small cell lung cancer that progressed on radiotherapy plus ipilimumab. This chain joins TRBV19 and TRBJ1-5; TRBD1 agrees at 10 bases. The starting material was peripheral blood, obtained from a patient treated with radiotherapy plus ipilimumab. In DNA form, the CDR3 reads TGTGCCAGTAGTGCCCGACAGGGGGCCGTTAGCAATCAGCCCCAGCATTTT. It specifies CASSARQGAVSNQPQHF. Filled out from reference TRBV19 and TRBJ1-5, the complete variable domain reads DGGITQSPKYLFRKEGQNVTLSCEQNLNHDAMYWYRQDPGQGLRLIYYSQIVNDFQKGDIAEGYSVSREKKESFPLTVTSAQKNPTAFYLCASSARQGAVSNQPQHFGDGTRLSIL.